This is a list of T cell receptor beta chains from one sample in a study of OX40 agonist ivuxolimab in advanced cancers. The protocol was immunoSEQ multiplex PCR, while the TCRdb copy is restricted to in-frame clones and leaves out a portion. The sample consists of about 80,000 clones, roughly 85% of them appearing once. This specimen was CD4+ or CD8+ T cells sorted from blood, taken in a trial of the OX40 agonist ivuxolimab. The source is an adult with an advanced solid tumor such as melanoma, head and neck, liver or kidney cancer. CDR3s include the opening cysteine and the closing phenylalanine or tryptophan. A D gene is named only where the DNA matches it firmly. Not every row has a clone size; where given, it reads once, few, many or a size class.

abundance | j_gene | d_gene | v_gene | CDR3aa | CDR3nt
NA | TRBJ2-7 | NA | TRBV27 | CASSSPGLPYEQYF | TGTGCCAGCAGCTCCCCGGGACTCCCCTACGAGCAGTACTTC
NA | TRBJ1-5 | NA | TRBV6-6 | CASLGSNQPQHF | TGTGCCAGCCTGGGCAGCAATCAGCCCCAGCATTTT
NA | TRBJ2-7 | TRBD2 | TRBV28 | CASRAGLAHYEQYF | TGTGCCAGCAGGGCGGGACTAGCCCACTACGAGCAGTACTTC
NA | TRBJ1-2 | TRBD1 | TRBV7-9 | CASSKGQYYGYTF | TGTGCCAGCAGCAAGGGACAGTACTATGGCTACACCTTC
NA | TRBJ2-7 | TRBD2 | TRBV6-5 | CASSYAGGRYEQYF | TGTGCCAGCAGTTACGCGGGAGGTCGCTACGAGCAGTACTTC
NA | TRBJ2-5 | NA | TRBV5-1 | CASSLVIGSGRETQYF | TGCGCCAGCAGCTTGGTCATAGGTTCAGGACGGGAGACCCAGTACTTC
NA | TRBJ2-5 | TRBD2 | TRBV27 | CASSPRGLAGLETQYF | TGTGCCAGCAGTCCCCGGGGACTAGCGGGCCTGGAGACCCAGTACTTC
NA | TRBJ2-5 | TRBD1 | TRBV7-8 | CASTGGQGRETQYF | TGTGCCAGCACCGGGGGACAGGGGAGGGAGACCCAGTACTTC
once | TRBJ1-3 | NA | TRBV6-1 | CASSYGGSSGNTIYF | TGTGCCAGCTCCTACGGGGGGTCCTCTGGAAACACCATATATTTT
NA | TRBJ2-1 | NA | TRBV7-2 | CASSLTDSYNEQFF | TGTGCCAGCAGCCTCACGGACAGTTACAATGAGCAGTTCTTC